The next 18 T cell receptor beta chains were all read from a single sample in a study of regulatory T cells in long-lasting Graves disease. Building the TCR beta libraries relied on iRepertoire HTBI primers, and CDR3 regions underwent Arm-PCR. MiXCR, applied by TCRdb to the multiplex PCR reads, yields one record per CDR3 protein. Of over 450,000 distinct CDR3 sequences in the sample, roughly 21% were seen once. The time point was: persistent/refractory GD, antithyroid drugs over 5 years with positive TRAb. PBMC-derived RNA was used for the TCR library. The source was peripheral blood mononuclear cells (PBMCs), collected when the disease was refractory, from a patient treated with antithyroid drugs. The receptors were gathered from a female donor with Graves disease.

This clonotype was recorded at least ten times. The chain uses TRBV6-5 and TRBJ1-1; D gene ambiguous. Looked up from germline, CDR1 is MNHEY and CDR2 is SVGAGI. This CDR3 spans 14 amino acids. Trimming left V 4 bases short and J 7 bases short, with 16 bases between. CDR3 sequence reads: CASSLGPLEDEAFF. The DNA of the CDR3 is TGTGCCAGCAGTTTGGGCCCTCTTGAGGATGAAGCTTTCTTT.

This clonotype was observed many times. This rearrangement joins TRBV12-3 or TRBV12-4 to TRBJ1-2; D gene unclear. Trimming cost V 3 bases and J 5 bases, with 4 bases left between them. The length of the CDR3 is 11 residues. CDR3 nucleotide sequence: TGTGCCAGCAGTTTGATGTATGGCTACACCTTC. Protein sequence: CASSLMYGYTF.

This clonotype was counted a few times. V and J are TRBV12-3 or TRBV12-4 and TRBJ2-2; D is uncertain. The V and J ends lost 4 bases and 7 bases respectively, with 4 bases between them. CDR3 size: 11 residues. The CDR3 nucleotides read TGTGCCAGCAGTTACTTCGGGGAGCTGTTTTTT. It translates to CASSYFGELFF.

The gene calls are TRBV6-1 and TRBJ1-4; no clear D. CDR1 MNHNS and CDR2 SASEGT come from the germline V gene. CDR3 size: 15 residues. Trimming stripped 7 bases from V and 5 bases from J, with 17 bases between. CDR3 nucleotides: TGTGCCAGCACGAAAAAGGGCGTTATCAATGAAAAACTGTTTTTT. Residues: CASTKKGVINEKLFF.

The chain couples TRBV6-1 to TRBJ2-5; D perhaps matches TRBD2 (6 bases). CDR3 length: 12 amino acids. Germline CDR1 reads MNHNS; CDR2 reads SASEGT. Trimming pared 7 bases from V and 3 bases from J, leaving 9 bases between. The CDR3 region has the DNA TGTGCCAGCAAGCGCGGGAAAGAGACCCAGTACTTC. Translating it yields CASKRGKETQYF.

The table lists this clonotype with a few counts. It may be a read error: a sequence one base away is much more abundant. As the CDR3 is not closed by the conserved phenylalanine or tryptophan, this likely results from a read error. This chain connects TRBV28 to TRBJ2-7, with 8 bases that match TRBD2. This CDR3 contains 16 residues. Germline assignment: CDR1 MDHEN and CDR2 SYDVKM. The V and J ends lost 5 bases and 1 base, in that order; junction bases with no gene match: 10. CDR3 DNA sequence: TGTGCCAGCAGTCCCCCGGGTAGCGGGACGTCCTACGAGCAGTACTCC. Translation gives CASSPPGSGTSYEQYS.

This clonotype came up many times. The chain has TRBV6-1 and TRBJ1-1, with unresolved D. This CDR3 has 11 amino acids. Germline V gene sequence: CDR1 MNHNS, CDR2 SASEGT. V gave up 6 bases and J gave up 2 bases, with 4 bases separating them. CDR3 coding DNA: TGTGCCAGCAGGTATAACACTGAAGCTTTCTTT. It translates to CASRYNTEAFF.

Note on this clonotype: A much larger clone lies a single base off, so this may be a read error. This chain uses TRBV7-3 with TRBJ2-5; 10 nucleotides align to TRBD2. The CDR3 consists of 13 residues. Germline V gene sequence: CDR1 SGHTA, CDR2 FQGTGA. This CDR3 is CASSGLAVETRYF. CDR3 bases: TGTGCCAGCAGCGGACTAGCGGTAGAGACCCGGTACTTC.

This clonotype was picked up many times. The genes are TRBV28 and TRBJ2-2; tentatively, D is TRBD2 (6 bases). The germline CDR1 and CDR2 sequences are MDHEN and SYDVKM. The CDR3 sequence is 13 residues long. With 6 bases removed from V and 6 bases from J, the gap between germline ends came to 11 bases. This chain's CDR3 is CASSLAKSGELFF. The CDR3 DNA sequence: TGTGCCAGCAGCCTAGCGAAGTCCGGGGAGCTGTTTTTT.

This clonotype appeared many times. The chain employs TRBV5-1 and TRBJ1-1; D is uncertain. The CDR3 is 12 amino acids. Between the trimmed V and J ends, which lost 4 bases and 7 bases, there was a span of 11 bases. CDR1 is SGHRS and CDR2 is YFSETQ in the germline V gene. The CDR3 DNA is TGCGCCAGCAGCGTATCAGGTTTTGAAGCTTTCTTT. Translated, it gives CASSVSGFEAFF.

This clonotype was recorded a few times. This sequence joins TRBV12-3 or TRBV12-4 and TRBJ2-3; D call uncertain. Between the trimmed V and J ends, which lost 3 bases and 1 base, there was a span of 8 bases. The length of the CDR3 is 14 residues. In nucleotides, the CDR3 is TGTGCCAGCAGTTTCTTTAAGGGCACAGATACGCAGTATTTT. It encodes CASSFFKGTDTQYF.

This clonotype was recorded many times. The junction departs from the called germline gene at one end, perhaps through a read error. This CDR3 reads CASSLALNTGELFF. The CDR3 DNA is TGTGCCAGCAGCTTAGCCTTGAACACCGGGGAGCTGTTTTTT. V gene TRBV12-3 or TRBV12-4 combines with J gene TRBJ2-2; D is unresolved. The CDR3 spans 14 residues.

This clonotype came up once. The CDR3 carries no conserved terminal phenylalanine or tryptophan, so it likely arises from a read error. The CDR3 DNA sequence: TGTGCCAGTAGTATAGGGTACAAGGGTTACACTGAAGCTTTCCTT. As protein: CASSIGYKGYTEAFL. This rearrangement joins TRBV19 to TRBJ1-1; D remains unclear. This CDR3 comprises 15 residues. The V gene's germline CDR1 is LNHDA and CDR2 SQIVND (reference sequence). V gave up 1 base and J gave up 3 bases, with 12 bases separating them.

The table lists this clonotype with many counts. This chain joins TRBV7-3 and TRBJ2-5, with D perhaps matching TRBD1 (6 bases). The ends were cut back, 8 bases at V and 3 bases at J, with 16 bases in the middle. Germline V gene data show CDR1 as SGHTA and CDR2 as FQGTGA. This CDR3 comprises 14 residues. CDR3 loop: CASSDSPYEETQYF. The DNA of the CDR3 is TGTGCCAGCTCGGACAGCCCTTATGAAGAGACCCAGTACTTC.

This clonotype was counted a few times. This chain joins TRBV10-3 and TRBJ1-3; D unresolved. CDR3 length: 14 residues. Trimming removed 3 bases from V and 0 bases from J, with 6 bases in between. CDR1 is ENHRY, CDR2 SYGVKD, per germline. The CDR3 protein is CAISEGFSGNTIYF. The CDR3, as DNA: TGTGCCATCAGTGAAGGGTTCTCTGGAAACACCATATATTTT.

This clonotype was detected many times. The chain joins TRBV20-1 to TRBJ1-4; TRBD1 aligns across 7 bases. V was clipped by 5 bases and J by 0 bases; unmatched bases: 6. Germline values: CDR1 DFQATT, CDR2 SNEGSKA (reference sequence). This CDR3 region has 15 residues. CDR3 amino acids: CSAPGQLATNEKLFF. In DNA form, the CDR3 reads TGCAGTGCTCCGGGACAGCTTGCAACTAATGAAAAACTGTTTTTT.

The V gene is TRBV9, the J gene TRBJ1-1, with D perhaps matching TRBD1 (5 bases). Germline values: CDR1 SGDLS, CDR2 YYNGEE. This CDR3 comprises 17 residues. V shed 4 bases and J shed 2 bases, with 21 bases lying between them. CDR3 protein: CASSPRPGAGVNTEAFF. The DNA of the CDR3 is TGTGCCAGCAGCCCCCGTCCCGGGGCGGGAGTAAACACTGAAGCTTTCTTT.

This clonotype was detected many times. V gene TRBV13 combines with J gene TRBJ1-4, with 7 positions matching TRBD1. Germline values: CDR1 PRHDT, CDR2 FYEKMQ (reference sequence). The CDR3 spans 16 residues. V trimming: 5 bases; J trimming: 0 bases; junction bases outside the gene matches: 6. The CDR3: CASSMRQGATNEKLFF. CDR3 DNA: TGTGCCAGCAGCATGAGACAGGGCGCAACTAATGAAAAACTGTTTTTT.